These T cell receptor beta chains were read from a single sample in a study of shared clonotypes between healthy human individuals. Measured with immunoSEQ multiplex PCR; TCRdb has only the in-frame clones, and not every one. The sample records about 980,000 clones, around 80% being singletons. Sequencing used memory CD4+ T cells sorted from blood. The receptor set was obtained from a young man in good health. The CDR3 runs from the conserved cysteine through the conserved F or W. The order of the fields is CDR3 length, J gene, V gene, clone size, D gene, CDR3 DNA, CDR3 protein. A D gene is named only where the DNA matches it firmly. Size values are once, few and many counts, or a class for expanded clones, and some rows have none.

14	TRBJ2-7	TRBV15	-	-	TGTGCCACCAGCAGAGAGGCAGGGACCTACGAGCAGTACTTC	CATSREAGTYEQYF
14	TRBJ1-5	TRBV9	once	-	TGTGCCAGCAGACAGGGAACGAGCAATCAGCCCCAGCATTTT	CASRQGTSNQPQHF
13	TRBJ2-7	TRBV30	-	TRBD1	TGTGCCTGGAGTGTGGGACAGAGGGACGAGCAGTACTTC	CAWSVGQRDEQYF
14	TRBJ2-2	TRBV18	-	-	TGTGCCAGCTCACCTGGTGGGACGGCCGGGGAGCTGTTTTTT	CASSPGGTAGELFF
14	TRBJ1-2	TRBV2	-	-	TGTGCCAGCAGTGAACTTGACGGGCGGGATGGCTACACCTTC	CASSELDGRDGYTF
14	TRBJ1-1	TRBV11-1	-	-	TGTGCCAGCAGCTTAGGTCAGGGTACGGCTGAAGCTTTCTTT	CASSLGQGTAEAFF
12	TRBJ1-5	TRBV27	-	-	TGTGCCAGCAGACTCGGCAATCAGCCCCAGCATTTT	CASRLGNQPQHF
13	TRBJ2-7	TRBV11-2	few	TRBD2	TGTGCCAGCAGCCGGGACTACTCCTACGAGCAGTACTTC	CASSRDYSYEQYF
15	TRBJ2-2	TRBV28	-	TRBD1	TGTGCCAGCGTCTCGGGACAGGATAACACCGGGGAGCTGTTTTTT	CASVSGQDNTGELFF
12	TRBJ2-1	TRBV29-1	-	TRBD1	TGCAGCGTGGGACAGGGTCTAACTGAGCAGTTCTTC	CSVGQGLTEQFF
15	TRBJ2-7	TRBV25-1	-	-	TGTGCCAGCAGCCCGGCCGGGGGATACTCCTACGAGCAGTACTTC	CASSPAGGYSYEQYF
13	TRBJ1-2	TRBV15	many	-	TGTGCCACCAGCAGAGACGATGGCTATGGCTACACCTTC	CATSRDDGYGYTF
17	TRBJ2-7	TRBV7-2	-	TRBD2	TGTGCCAGCAGCTTAGCCCGGACTAGCGGGACTAGCTACGAGCAGTACTTC	CASSLARTSGTSYEQYF
14	TRBJ2-2	TRBV30	-	-	TGTGCCTGGAGTGTACTTCTGGGGGCCGGGGAGCTGTTTTTT	CAWSVLLGAGELFF
14	TRBJ1-2	TRBV19	once	-	TGTGCCAGTAGCTCGCAATACGGGAACTATGGCTACACCTTC	CASSSQYGNYGYTF
14	TRBJ2-3	TRBV30	-	-	TGTGCCTGGAGTAGGGGGGGCAAAGCAGATACGCAGTATTTT	CAWSRGGKADTQYF
14	TRBJ2-1	TRBV29-1	once	TRBD2	TGCAGCGTTGAAGCTAGCGGGTTGTACAATGAGCAGTTCTTC	CSVEASGLYNEQFF
15	TRBJ1-1	TRBV4-1	few	-	TGCGCCAGCAGCCAAATTTTCGTGGGAGGGCGGTTAGCTTTCTTT	CASSQIFVGGRLAFF
13	TRBJ1-1	TRBV7-9	-	-	TGTGCCAGCAGCTTAAAGGGGACCACTGAAGCTTTCTTT	CASSLKGTTEAFF
12	TRBJ2-5	TRBV11-3	-	-	TGTGCCAGCAGCTCGAACTCAGAGACCCAGTACTTC	CASSSNSETQYF
17	TRBJ2-1	TRBV2	-	TRBD2	TGTGCCAGCAGCCCCCGGTTAGCGGGAGGCCGGTTCAATGAGCAGTTCTTC	CASSPRLAGGRFNEQFF
14	TRBJ1-2	TRBV5-4	-	-	TGTGCCAGCAGCTTGGATCGGCCCAACTATGGCTACACCTTC	CASSLDRPNYGYTF
16	TRBJ2-7	TRBV5-1	-	-	TGCGCCAGCAGCCCCCGGTCGGCAACTCCTAACTACGAGCAGTACTTC	CASSPRSATPNYEQYF
16	TRBJ2-7	TRBV11-3	once	-	TGTGCCAGCAGCTCATCACTACCTACGGGGGCCTACGAGCAGTACTTC	CASSSSLPTGAYEQYF